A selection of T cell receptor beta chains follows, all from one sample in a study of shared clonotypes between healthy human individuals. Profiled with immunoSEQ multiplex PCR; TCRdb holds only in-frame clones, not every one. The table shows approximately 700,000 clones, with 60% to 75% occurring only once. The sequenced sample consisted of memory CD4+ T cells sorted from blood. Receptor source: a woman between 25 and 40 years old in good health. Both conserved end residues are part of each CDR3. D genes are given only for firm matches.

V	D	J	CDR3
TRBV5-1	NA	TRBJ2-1	CASSLEAGFGQFF
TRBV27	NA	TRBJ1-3	CASSPSPSGNTIYF
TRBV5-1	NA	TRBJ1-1	CASRDTANTEAFF
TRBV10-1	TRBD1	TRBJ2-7	CASSSGQLSHEQYF
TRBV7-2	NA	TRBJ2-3	CASSLHADTQYF
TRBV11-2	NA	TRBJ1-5	CASSLEESQPQHF
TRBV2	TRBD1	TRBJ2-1	CASSRDRLDNEQFF
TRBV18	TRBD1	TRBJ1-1	CASSPTGGSDFF
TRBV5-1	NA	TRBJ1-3	CASSLGQATGNTIYF
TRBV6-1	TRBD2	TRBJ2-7	CASSGGLERDEQYF
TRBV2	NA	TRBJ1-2	CASTQNSNYGYTF
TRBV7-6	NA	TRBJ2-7	CASSLAPASGEQYF
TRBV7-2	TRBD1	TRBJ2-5	CASSRDRDQETQYF
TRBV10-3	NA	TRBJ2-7	CATSPGGAYEQYF
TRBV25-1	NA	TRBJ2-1	CASSVPLGNEQFF
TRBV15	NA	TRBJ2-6	CATSRRESGANVLTF
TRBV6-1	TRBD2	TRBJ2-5	CASIWGGETQYF
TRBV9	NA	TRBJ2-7	CASSVGGSSYEQYF
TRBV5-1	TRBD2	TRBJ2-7	CASSLRTSGRGSNEQYF
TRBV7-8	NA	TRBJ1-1	CASSLTRTANTEAFF
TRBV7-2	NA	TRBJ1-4	CASSLRHTTNEKLFF
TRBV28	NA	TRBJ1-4	CASGQPRDAATNEKLFF
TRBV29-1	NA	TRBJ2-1	CSVEVGADEQFF
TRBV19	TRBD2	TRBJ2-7	CASSIVYLGTSGRKNEQYF
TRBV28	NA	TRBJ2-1	CASSLTAGEIYNEQFF
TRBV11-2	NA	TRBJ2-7	CASSSHRGRSFYEQYF
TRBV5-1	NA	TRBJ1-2	CASSLAATANYGYTF
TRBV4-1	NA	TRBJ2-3	CASSLRADTQYF
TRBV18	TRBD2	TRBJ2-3	CASSPRREVTDTQYF
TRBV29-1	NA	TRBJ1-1	CSVERPIEALVAFF
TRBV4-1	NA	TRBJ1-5	CASSAMGGNQPQHF
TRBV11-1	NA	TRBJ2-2	CASSLAGGGTIGTGELFF
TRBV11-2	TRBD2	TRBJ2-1	CASSFRVAGGINEQFF
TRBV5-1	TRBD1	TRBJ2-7	CASSLEHQGVRDYEQYF
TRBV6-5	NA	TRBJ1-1	CASQTMRNTEAFF
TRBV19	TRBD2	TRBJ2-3	CASGLAGELDTQYF
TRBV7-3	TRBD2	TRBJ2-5	CASSSGRVAGGGLETQYF
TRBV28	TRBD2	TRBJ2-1	CASSPPVAGTSYNEQFF
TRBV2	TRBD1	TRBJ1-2	CASQTGGNYGYTF
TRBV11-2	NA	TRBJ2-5	CASSLGPNGKTQYF
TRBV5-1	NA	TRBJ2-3	CASSLAGSTDTQYF
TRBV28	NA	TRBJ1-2	CASNLGPPNYGYTF
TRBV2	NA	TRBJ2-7	CASGVGGLRATEQYF
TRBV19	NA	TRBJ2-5	CASSMVGRRRETQYF